Listed here are 21 T cell receptor beta chains from one sample, sequenced in a study of blood T cell repertoires in COVID-19. Here immunoSEQ multiplex PCR was the method, and the copy in TCRdb shows in-frame clones only, minus some. The sample holds around 470,000 clones; roughly 91% are singletons and the top ten take around 0.6%. The specimen was PBMCs or T cells enriched from blood (not recorded which). The receptor source for this set is a man aged 18-30 years who had recovered from COVID-19.

This sequence joins TRBV3-1 (or the pseudogene TRBV3-2) and TRBJ1-1; D is possibly TRBD1 (5 bases). CDR1 and CDR2 (germline): LGHDT, YNNKEL (reference sequence). CDR3 length: 14 residues. Between the trimmed V and J ends, which lost 4 bases and 11 bases, there was a span of 20 bases. CDR3 DNA sequence: TGTGCCAGCAGCCCCCCAGGGCCCGGAGGGGACGCTTTCTTT. Encoded protein: CASSPPGPGGDAFF.

V gene TRBV19 combines with J gene TRBJ1-2, with D perhaps matching TRBD1 (6 bases). V shed 7 bases and J shed 5 bases, with 23 bases lying between them. The CDR3 contains 16 residues. Per germline, CDR1 LNHDA and CDR2 SQIVND (reference sequence). CDR3 sequence reads: CASTSTDSRRLYGYTF. In DNA, the CDR3 is TGTGCCAGTACGAGCACGGACAGCCGAAGACTGTATGGCTACACCTTC.

This chain uses TRBV27 with TRBJ1-2; tentatively, D is TRBD1 (5 bases). V was clipped by 3 bases and J by 8 bases, with 13 bases between them. The germline gives CDR1 MNHEY, CDR2 SMNVEV (reference sequence). This CDR3 is built from 13 residues. The CDR3 coding sequence is TGTGCCAGCAGTTTCGCGGGGCTTCGGGGCTACACCTTC. It translates to CASSFAGLRGYTF.

The chain combines TRBV19 with TRBJ2-3, with 13 bases fitting TRBD2. This CDR3 region has 15 residues. The V gene's germline CDR1 is LNHDA and CDR2 SQIVND (reference sequence). The junction had 7 bases not matched to a gene; V was cut back by 6 bases and J by 7 bases. CDR3 residues: CASSQLAGGPNTQYF. CDR3 nucleotides: TGTGCCAGTAGCCAACTAGCGGGAGGGCCAAATACGCAGTATTTT.

The gene calls are TRBV28 and TRBJ1-6; a possible D gene is TRBD1 (6 bases). The CDR3 runs to 13 residues. Germline CDR1 and CDR2: MDHEN and SYDVKM. Trimming shortened V by 10 bases and J by 4 bases, and 11 bases separated the two germline ends. DNA of the CDR3: TGTGCCACCGCCGGACAGTATAATTCACCCCTCCACTTT. Protein product: CATAGQYNSPLHF.

The chain carries TRBV5-4 and TRBJ1-5; 9 bases are shared with TRBD1. CDR3 size: 17 residues. V lost 2 bases and J lost 3; bases outside the gene matches: 9. Looked up from germline, CDR1 is SGHNT and CDR2 is YYREEE (reference sequence). This chain's CDR3 is CASSFNRGRRDNQPQHF. Here the CDR3 DNA reads TGTGCCAGCAGCTTTAACAGGGGGCGCAGGGACAATCAGCCCCAGCATTTT. The full variable domain, with the rest looked up from reference TRBV5-4 and TRBJ1-5, is ETGVTQSPTHLIKTRGQQVTLRCSSQSGHNTVSWYQQALGQGPQFIFQYYREEENGRGNFPPRFSGLQFPNYSSELNVNALELDDSALYLCASSFNRGRRDNQPQHFGDGTRLSIL.

This rearrangement joins TRBV5-1 to TRBJ1-6; the D is unclear. CDR1 SGHRS and CDR2 YFSETQ come from the germline V gene. The length of the CDR3 is 14 residues. V lost 5 bases to trimming and J lost 9 bases, with 15 bases between them. CDR3 coding DNA: TGCGCCAGCAGAATCATAAATAGCGCTTCACCCCTCCACTTT. Protein product: CASRIINSASPLHF.

The J gene is TRBJ2-1, the V gene TRBV9; 11 positions match TRBD2. The CDR3 extends over 16 amino acids. Germline CDR1 and CDR2: SGDLS and YYNGEE. V lost 2 bases and J lost 3; bases outside the gene matches: 4. The CDR3 region is CASSVRGLADYNEQFF. The CDR3 coding sequence is TGTGCCAGCAGCGTTCGGGGACTAGCGGACTACAATGAGCAGTTCTTC.

The chain uses TRBV7-9 and TRBJ1-1; D might be TRBD1 (5 bases). The V and J ends lost 5 bases and 8 bases respectively, with 15 bases between them. This CDR3 has 13 residues. Germline-derived CDR1 and CDR2 are SEHNR and FQNEAQ (reference sequence). For the CDR3, the DNA is TGTGCCAGCAGCGAAAGCGGGGACCCAGAAGCTTTCTTT. Amino acids: CASSESGDPEAFF.

V and J are TRBV19 and TRBJ2-3; D possibly corresponds to TRBD2 (6 bases). V shed 7 bases and J shed 1 base, with 12 bases lying between them. The length of the CDR3 is 14 residues. Germline V gene data show CDR1 as LNHDA and CDR2 as SQIVND (reference sequence). The CDR3 region is CASTRTTGTDTQYF. In nucleotides, the CDR3 is TGTGCCAGTACGAGGACTACAGGCACAGATACGCAGTATTTT.

The table lists this clone with a count of one. This rearrangement joins TRBV9 to TRBJ1-4; tentatively, D is TRBD1 (6 bases). Germline CDR1 and CDR2: SGDLS and YYNGEE. The V end lost 2 bases, the J end lost 0 bases, and 8 bases lay between the germline ends. The length of the CDR3 is 15 residues. CDR3 nucleotides: TGTGCCAGCAGCGTGACAGGTGCAACTAATGAAAAACTGTTTTTT. Translated: CASSVTGATNEKLFF.

The chain recombines TRBV4-1 with TRBJ1-1; 7 positions agree with TRBD1. CDR1 and CDR2 from the germline V gene are MGHRA and YSYEKL. The CDR3 contains 16 residues. The J segment lost 1 base and the V segment lost 4 bases, leaving 9 bases of the junction unmatched. CDR3 sequence (DNA): TGCGCCAGCAGCCGATTCTGGACAGGAGCGAACACTGAAGCTTTCTTT. Its translation is CASSRFWTGANTEAFF.

The chain has TRBV10-3 and TRBJ2-5; tentatively, D is TRBD2 (5 bases). From germline, CDR1 is ENHRY and CDR2 SYGVKD. The CDR3 totals 14 residues. V was clipped by 7 bases and J by 2 bases, with 14 bases between them. The CDR3 sequence: CAIKEAEFQETQYF. CDR3 nucleotide sequence: TGTGCCATCAAAGAAGCGGAATTTCAAGAGACCCAGTACTTC.

V gene TRBV12-3 or TRBV12-4 combines with J gene TRBJ1-1; D remains ambiguous. This CDR3 region has 13 residues. Trimming took off 4 bases at V and 5 bases at J, with 11 bases between the two ends. The CDR3 spells CASSSPLATEAFF. CDR3 nucleotide sequence: TGTGCCAGCAGTTCCCCTCTGGCAACTGAAGCTTTCTTT.

V usage is TRBV15 and J usage is TRBJ1-4, with D unclear. There are 16 residues in the CDR3. V was pared by 1 base and J by 7 bases, with 16 bases between. Germline V gene data show CDR1 as LNHNV and CDR2 as YYDKDF (reference sequence). The CDR3 sequence: CATSRVSGGLGEKLFF. The CDR3 DNA reads TGTGCCACCAGCAGAGTGTCAGGAGGGCTCGGTGAAAAACTGTTTTTT.

The chain is built from TRBV5-1 and TRBJ1-1, with D maybe TRBD1 (6 bases). V lost 4 bases and J 7 bases, leaving 11 bases between the germline ends. Germline CDR1 is SGHRS and CDR2 is YFSETQ. The CDR3 sequence is 12 residues long. The CDR3 protein is CASSQGTNEAFF. The CDR3 coding sequence is TGCGCCAGCAGCCAGGGGACGAATGAAGCTTTCTTT. The full variable domain, completed using reference TRBV5-1 and TRBJ1-1, is KAGVTQTPRYLIKTRGQQVTLSCSPISGHRSVSWYQQTPGQGLQFLFEYFSETQRNKGNFPGRFSGRQFSNSRSEMNVSTLELGDSALYLCASSQGTNEAFFGQGTRLTVV.

The genes are TRBV4-1 and TRBJ2-2; 11 bases are a match to TRBD2. CDR3 size: 18 residues. The J segment lost 1 base and the V segment lost 5 bases, leaving 9 bases of the junction unmatched. CDR1 is MGHRA, CDR2 YSYEKL, per germline. Here the CDR3 reads CASSIRLAGSLNTGELFF. CDR3 nucleotides: TGCGCCAGCAGCATCAGACTAGCGGGGAGCCTGAACACCGGGGAGCTGTTTTTT.

The rearrangement links TRBV2 to TRBJ1-3; weak D call: TRBD1 (5 bases). This CDR3 spans 15 amino acids. CDR1 and CDR2 (germline): SNHLY, FYNNEI. The V end lost 3 bases, the J end lost 0 bases, and 9 bases lay between the germline ends. The CDR3: CASSETVRSGNTIYF. The CDR3 nucleotides are TGTGCCAGCAGTGAGACAGTACGCTCTGGAAACACCATATATTTT.

The genes are TRBV7-8 and TRBJ2-3, with 8 bases matching TRBD2. The CDR3 runs 16 residues. V was pared by 1 base and J by 1 base, with 4 bases of the junction left unmatched. Germline CDR1 SGHVS, CDR2 FQNEAQ. In DNA form, the CDR3 reads TGTGCCAGCAGCTTAGGTGTCGGGAGGGGCACAGATACGCAGTATTTT. Translated, it gives CASSLGVGRGTDTQYF.

This clone has only one observation. The V call is TRBV5-1, the J call TRBJ1-6, with unresolved D. The CDR3 sequence is 14 residues long. Per germline, CDR1 SGHRS and CDR2 YFSETQ. V dropped 0 bases and J dropped 7 bases, with 8 bases sitting between them. CDR3 sequence (DNA): TGCGCCAGCAGCTTGGAACTAATGAATTCACCCCTCCACTTT. Its translation: CASSLELMNSPLHF.

The rearrangement joins TRBV3-1 (or the pseudogene TRBV3-2) to TRBJ2-1; maybe TRBD1 (5 bases). Germline V gene lookup returns CDR1 LGHDT and CDR2 YNNKEL (reference sequence). The ends were cut back, 2 bases at V and 8 bases at J, with 10 bases in the middle. The CDR3 loop spans 13 amino acids. For the CDR3, the DNA is TGTGCCAGCAGCCAACAGGGTAACTATGAGCAGTTCTTC. Its translation: CASSQQGNYEQFF.